This TCR beta chain was sequenced during a study of blood T cells in healthy people across ages. This clonotype was observed at least ten times. Its target is not known. Notes on the study in general: Roughly linear age-related decline in beta diversity appeared, significant by age 40. Because sorting was not performed, PBMCs prevented conclusive naive versus antigen-experienced comparison.

Germline CDR1 MNHEY, CDR2 SVGEGT. Trimming pared 7 bases from V and 4 bases from J, leaving 16 bases between. The CDR3 is made up of 14 amino acids. Alongside a J-beta primer mix, a sample-barcoded 5' primer served in a second PCR lasting about 7 to 11 cycles. Each CDR3 protein is one row after TCRdb ran MiXCR on the 5' RACE reads. The sample has 1.5 million to 2 million distinct CDR3 sequences, under 30% seen once. The sample was blood. The chain employs TRBV6-2 or TRBV6-3 and TRBJ2-5; TRBD2 is a possible D gene (6 bases). The clonotype was recovered from a woman younger than 45 in good health. The CDR3, as DNA: TGTGCCAGCATGTATAGCGGATTACCAGAGACCCAGTACTTC. The encoded protein is CASMYSGLPETQYF.